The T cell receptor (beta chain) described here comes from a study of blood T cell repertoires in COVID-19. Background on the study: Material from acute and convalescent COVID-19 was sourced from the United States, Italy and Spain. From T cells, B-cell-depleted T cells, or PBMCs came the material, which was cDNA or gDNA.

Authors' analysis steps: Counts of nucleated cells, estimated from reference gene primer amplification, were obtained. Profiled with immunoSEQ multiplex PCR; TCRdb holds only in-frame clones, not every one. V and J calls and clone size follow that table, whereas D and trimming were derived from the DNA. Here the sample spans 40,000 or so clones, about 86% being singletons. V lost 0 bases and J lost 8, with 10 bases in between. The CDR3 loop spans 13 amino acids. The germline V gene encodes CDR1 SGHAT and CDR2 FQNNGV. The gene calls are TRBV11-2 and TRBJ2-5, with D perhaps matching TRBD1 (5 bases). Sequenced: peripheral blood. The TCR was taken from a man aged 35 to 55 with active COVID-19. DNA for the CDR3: TGTGCCAGCAGCTTAGACCCGACAGAAACCCAGTACTTC. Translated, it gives CASSLDPTETQYF.